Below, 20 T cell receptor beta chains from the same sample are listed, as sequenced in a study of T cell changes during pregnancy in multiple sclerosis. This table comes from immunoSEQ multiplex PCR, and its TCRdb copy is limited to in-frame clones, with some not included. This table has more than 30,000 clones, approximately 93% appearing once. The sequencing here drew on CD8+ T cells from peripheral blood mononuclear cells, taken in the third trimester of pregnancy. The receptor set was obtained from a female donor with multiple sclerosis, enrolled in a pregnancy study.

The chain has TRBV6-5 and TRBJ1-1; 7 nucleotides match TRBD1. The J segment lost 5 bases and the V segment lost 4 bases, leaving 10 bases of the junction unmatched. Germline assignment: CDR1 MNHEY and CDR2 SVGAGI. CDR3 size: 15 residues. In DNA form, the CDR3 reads TGTGCCAGCAGTTTTCTCGAGGGGGCCAGGACTGAAGCTTTCTTT. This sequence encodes CASSFLEGARTEAFF.

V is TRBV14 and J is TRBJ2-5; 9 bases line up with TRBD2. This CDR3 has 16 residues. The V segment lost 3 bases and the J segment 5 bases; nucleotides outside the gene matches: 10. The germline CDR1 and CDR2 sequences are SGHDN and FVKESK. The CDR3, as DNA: TGTGCCAGCAGCCAGGCCCGGGGACTAGCTGTGGAGACCCAGTACTTC. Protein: CASSQARGLAVETQYF.

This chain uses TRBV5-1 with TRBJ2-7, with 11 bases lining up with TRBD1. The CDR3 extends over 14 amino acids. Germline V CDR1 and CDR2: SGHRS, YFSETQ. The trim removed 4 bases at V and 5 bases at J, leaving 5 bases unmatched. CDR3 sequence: CASSPGQGADEQYF. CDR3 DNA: TGCGCCAGCAGCCCCGGACAGGGGGCAGACGAGCAGTACTTC.

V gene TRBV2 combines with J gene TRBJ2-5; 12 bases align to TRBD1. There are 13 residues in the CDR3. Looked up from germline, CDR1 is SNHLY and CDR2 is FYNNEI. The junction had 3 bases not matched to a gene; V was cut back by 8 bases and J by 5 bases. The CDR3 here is CASGGQGAETQYF. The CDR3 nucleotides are TGTGCCAGCGGGGGACAGGGGGCTGAGACCCAGTACTTC.

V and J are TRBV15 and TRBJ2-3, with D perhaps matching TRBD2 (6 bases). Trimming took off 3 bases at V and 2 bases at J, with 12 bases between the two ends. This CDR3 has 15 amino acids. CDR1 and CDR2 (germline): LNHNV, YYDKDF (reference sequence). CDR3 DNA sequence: TGTGCCACCAGCAGGTCGCGGGGAGACACAGATACGCAGTATTTT. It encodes CATSRSRGDTDTQYF.

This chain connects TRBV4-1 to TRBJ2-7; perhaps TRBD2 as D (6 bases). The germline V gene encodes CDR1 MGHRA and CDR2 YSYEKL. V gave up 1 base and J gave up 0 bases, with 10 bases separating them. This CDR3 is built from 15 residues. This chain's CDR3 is CASSQVGGASYEQYF. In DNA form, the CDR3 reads TGCGCCAGCAGCCAAGTGGGAGGCGCCTCCTACGAGCAGTACTTC.

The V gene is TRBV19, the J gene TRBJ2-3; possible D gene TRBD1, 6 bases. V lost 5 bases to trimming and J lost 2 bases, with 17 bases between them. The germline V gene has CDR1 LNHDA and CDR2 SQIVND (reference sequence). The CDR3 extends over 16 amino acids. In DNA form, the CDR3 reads TGTGCCAGTAGTGCAACAGGGCCCAGTGACACAGATACGCAGTATTTT. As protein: CASSATGPSDTDTQYF.

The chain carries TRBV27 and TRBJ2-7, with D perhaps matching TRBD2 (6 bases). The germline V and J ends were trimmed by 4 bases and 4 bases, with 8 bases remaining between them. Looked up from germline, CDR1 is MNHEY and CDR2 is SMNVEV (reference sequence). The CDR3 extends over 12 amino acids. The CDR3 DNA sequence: TGTGCCAGCAGTTACGGGGGTTACGAGCAGTACTTC. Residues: CASSYGGYEQYF.

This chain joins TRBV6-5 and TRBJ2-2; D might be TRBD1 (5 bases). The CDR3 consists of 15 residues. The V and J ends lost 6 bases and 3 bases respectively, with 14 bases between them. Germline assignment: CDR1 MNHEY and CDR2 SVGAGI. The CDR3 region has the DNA TGTGCCAGCAGCCAAATAACAGGCTACACCGGGGAGCTGTTTTTT. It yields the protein CASSQITGYTGELFF.

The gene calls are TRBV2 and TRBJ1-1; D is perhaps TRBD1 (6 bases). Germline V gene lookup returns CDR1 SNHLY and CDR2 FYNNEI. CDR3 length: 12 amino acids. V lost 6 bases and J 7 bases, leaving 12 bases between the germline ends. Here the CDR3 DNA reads TGTGCCAGCAGGGATACAGGGTATGAAGCTTTCTTT. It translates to CASRDTGYEAFF.

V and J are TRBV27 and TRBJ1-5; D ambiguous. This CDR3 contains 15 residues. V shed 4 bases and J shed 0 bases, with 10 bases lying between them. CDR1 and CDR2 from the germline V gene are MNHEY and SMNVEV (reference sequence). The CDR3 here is CASSSRGYSNQPQHF. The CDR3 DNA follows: TGTGCCAGCAGTTCCCGAGGGTATAGCAATCAGCCCCAGCATTTT.

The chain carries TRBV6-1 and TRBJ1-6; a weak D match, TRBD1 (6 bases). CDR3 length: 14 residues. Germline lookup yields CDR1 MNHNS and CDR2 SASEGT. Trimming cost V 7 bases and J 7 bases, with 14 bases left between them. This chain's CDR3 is CASTLTGLNSPLHF. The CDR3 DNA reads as TGTGCCAGCACTCTGACAGGCCTCAATTCACCCCTCCACTTT.

This CDR3 reads CASRPTENNQPQHF. As DNA, the CDR3 is TGTGCCAGCAGGCCGACAGAGAACAATCAGCCCCAGCATTTT. The chain is built from TRBV2 and TRBJ1-5, with a weak D call TRBD1 (5 bases). Trimming removed 6 bases at V and 3 bases at J, with 12 bases between. Germline CDR1 is SNHLY and CDR2 is FYNNEI. This CDR3 is 14 amino acids long.

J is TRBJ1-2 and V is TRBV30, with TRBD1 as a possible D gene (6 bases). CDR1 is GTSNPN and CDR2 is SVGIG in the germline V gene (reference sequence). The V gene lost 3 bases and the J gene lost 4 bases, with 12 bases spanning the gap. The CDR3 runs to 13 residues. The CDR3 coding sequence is TGTGCCTGGAGGGGTGTGGGGGCCTATGGCTACACCTTC. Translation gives CAWRGVGAYGYTF.

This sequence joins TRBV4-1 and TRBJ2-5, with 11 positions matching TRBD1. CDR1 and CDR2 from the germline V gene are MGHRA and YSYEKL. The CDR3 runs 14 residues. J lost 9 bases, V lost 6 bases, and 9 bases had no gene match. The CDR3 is CASSPPGQGEPQYF. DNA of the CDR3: TGCGCCAGCAGTCCCCCGGGACAGGGGGAGCCCCAGTACTTC.

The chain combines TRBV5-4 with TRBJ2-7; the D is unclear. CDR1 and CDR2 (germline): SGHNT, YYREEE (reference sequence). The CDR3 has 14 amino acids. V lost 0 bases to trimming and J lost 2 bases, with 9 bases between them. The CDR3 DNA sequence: TGTGCCAGCAGCTTGGGGCTAGAAACCTACGAGCAGTACTTC. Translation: CASSLGLETYEQYF.

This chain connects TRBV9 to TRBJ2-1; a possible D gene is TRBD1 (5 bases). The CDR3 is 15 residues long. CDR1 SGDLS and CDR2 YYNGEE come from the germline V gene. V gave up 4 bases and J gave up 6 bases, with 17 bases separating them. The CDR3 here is CASSSFRVRPNEQFF. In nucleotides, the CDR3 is TGTGCCAGCAGCTCCTTCAGGGTTCGCCCCAATGAGCAGTTCTTC.

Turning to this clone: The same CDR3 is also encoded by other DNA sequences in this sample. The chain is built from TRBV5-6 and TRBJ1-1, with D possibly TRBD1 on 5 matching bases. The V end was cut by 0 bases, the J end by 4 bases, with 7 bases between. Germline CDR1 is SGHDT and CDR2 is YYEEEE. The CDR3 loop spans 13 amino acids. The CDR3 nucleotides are TGTGCCAGCAGCTTGGGGGGGGGCACTGAAGCTTTCTTT. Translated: CASSLGGGTEAFF.

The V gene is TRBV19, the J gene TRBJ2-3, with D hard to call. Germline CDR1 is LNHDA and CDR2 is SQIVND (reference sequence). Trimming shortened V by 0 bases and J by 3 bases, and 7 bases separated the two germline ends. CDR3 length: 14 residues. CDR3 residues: CASSIDLETDTQYF. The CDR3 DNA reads TGTGCCAGTAGTATAGATCTGGAGACAGATACGCAGTATTTT.

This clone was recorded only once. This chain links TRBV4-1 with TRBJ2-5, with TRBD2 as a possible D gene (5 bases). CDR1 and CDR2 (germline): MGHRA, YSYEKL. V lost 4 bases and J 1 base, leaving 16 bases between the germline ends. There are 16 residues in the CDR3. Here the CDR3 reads CASSPALGATQETQYF. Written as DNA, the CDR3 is TGCGCCAGCAGCCCTGCGCTGGGAGCGACCCAAGAGACCCAGTACTTC.